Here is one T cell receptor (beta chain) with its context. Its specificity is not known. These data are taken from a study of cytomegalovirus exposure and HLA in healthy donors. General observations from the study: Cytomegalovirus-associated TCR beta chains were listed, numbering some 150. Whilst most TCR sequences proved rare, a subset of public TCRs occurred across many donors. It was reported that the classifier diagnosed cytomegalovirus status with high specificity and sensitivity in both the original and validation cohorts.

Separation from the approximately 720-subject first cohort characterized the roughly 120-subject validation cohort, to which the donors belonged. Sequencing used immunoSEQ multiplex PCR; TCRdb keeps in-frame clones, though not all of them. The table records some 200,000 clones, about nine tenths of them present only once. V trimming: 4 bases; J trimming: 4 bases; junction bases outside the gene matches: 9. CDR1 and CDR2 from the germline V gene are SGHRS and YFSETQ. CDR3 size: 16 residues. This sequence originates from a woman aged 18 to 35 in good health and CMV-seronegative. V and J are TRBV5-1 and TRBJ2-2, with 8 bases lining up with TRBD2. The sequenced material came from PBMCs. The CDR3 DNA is TGCGCCAGCAGCCTATCTAGCGGGCGATTCACCGGGGAGCTGTTTTTT. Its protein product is CASSLSSGRFTGELFF. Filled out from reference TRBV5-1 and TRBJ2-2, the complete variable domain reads KAGVTQTPRYLIKTRGQQVTLSCSPISGHRSVSWYQQTPGQGLQFLFEYFSETQRNKGNFPGRFSGRQFSNSRSEMNVSTLELGDSALYLCASSLSSGRFTGELFFGEGSRLTVL.